This TCR beta chain was identified during a study of CD8+CD57+ T cells in acquired aplastic anemia. The study, taken as a whole, reports: Patients and controls had CD8+ Simpson's diversity values that were not significantly distinct.

The germline V and J ends were trimmed by 4 bases and 5 bases, with 10 bases remaining between them. The CDR3 sequence is 13 residues long. From germline, CDR1 is SGHVS and CDR2 FQNEAQ. Notes on this clonotype: Antigen: not known.

Profiling of TCR beta VDJ combinations and CDR3 sequences used genomic DNA as template. TCRdb used MiXCR to reprocess the reads, holding one entry per CDR3 protein. The table has about 98,000 distinct CDR3 sequences, 55% to 80% seen once. CD8+CD57+ cell expansion had been shown by flow cytometry in patients chosen for sequencing. The sequenced sample was sorted CD4+, CD8+, or CD8+CD57+ T cells (not recorded which) from PBMCs. This receptor was taken from a human donor with aplastic anemia. This chain links TRBV7-8 with TRBJ2-3; TRBD2 is a possible D gene (5 bases). The CDR3: CASSSRLLDTQYF. The CDR3 DNA is TGTGCCAGCAGCTCACGACTACTAGATACGCAGTATTTT.